These 15 T cell receptor beta chains came from one sample sequenced in a study of T cells in Graves' hyperthyroidism and ophthalmopathy. RNA transcripts yielded amplified TCR beta CDR3 regions. During a first-round RT-PCR of the TCR CDR3, the HTBI primer set was used. TCRdb called the multiplex PCR reads again in MiXCR, with one record for every CDR3 protein. This table has roughly 650,000 distinct CDR3 sequences, more than 15% appearing once. The material sequenced was blood. These receptors were taken from a woman in her 40s with Graves' ophthalmopathy.

At least ten counts were recorded for this clonotype. V and J are TRBV2 and TRBJ2-5; 7 bases agree with TRBD2. CDR1 SNHLY and CDR2 FYNNEI come from the germline V gene. This CDR3 comprises 13 residues. Trimming took 8 bases from V and 2 from J; bases not matched to a gene: 5. CDR3 region: CASGAGEQETQYF. In nucleotides, the CDR3 is TGTGCCAGCGGGGCGGGAGAACAAGAGACCCAGTACTTC.

This clonotype was observed a few times. The CDR3 DNA sequence: TGCAGCGTTGGAGGACTAGCGTCAGATACGCAGTATTTT. Translation gives CSVGGLASDTQYF. The rearrangement uses TRBV29-1 and TRBJ2-3; 9 bases fit TRBD2. The V segment lost 4 bases and the J segment 4 bases; nucleotides outside the gene matches: 3. Germline values: CDR1 SQVTM, CDR2 ANQGSEA. The CDR3 consists of 13 residues.

The chain joins TRBV6-1 to TRBJ2-6; D is possibly TRBD1 (5 bases). Trimming pared 2 bases from V and 0 bases from J, leaving 8 bases between. The CDR3 has 16 residues. Germline CDR1 reads MNHNS; CDR2 reads SASEGT. CDR3 sequence (DNA): TGTGCCAGCAGTGAACAGGGCCCCTCTGGGGCCAACGTCCTGACTTTC. This sequence encodes CASSEQGPSGANVLTF.

J is TRBJ1-2 and V is TRBV7-8; D uncertain. The CDR3 sequence is 13 residues long. V gave up 5 bases and J gave up 10 bases, with 17 bases separating them. The germline CDR1 and CDR2 sequences are SGHVS and FQNEAQ. CDR3 in amino acids: CASSGQPRSDYTF. For the CDR3, the DNA is TGTGCCAGCAGCGGGCAGCCTCGAAGTGACTACACCTTC.

The chain has TRBV2 and TRBJ1-2; possible D gene TRBD1, 5 bases. In germline, CDR1 is SNHLY, CDR2 FYNNEI. There are 12 residues in the CDR3. Trimming removed 10 bases from V and 4 bases from J, with 13 bases in between. CDR3 sequence reads: CAIPHRIYGYTF. The CDR3 nucleotides read TGTGCCATCCCCCACAGGATCTATGGCTACACCTTC.

This clonotype was recorded a few times. The V and J genes are TRBV7-3 and TRBJ2-1, with D possibly being TRBD1 (5 bases). V was clipped by 2 bases and J by 2 bases, with 13 bases between them. Germline CDR1 and CDR2: SGHTA and FQGTGA. The CDR3 covers 16 residues. CDR3 sequence reads: CASSLSGGATYNEQFF. The CDR3 DNA follows: TGTGCCAGCAGCTTATCCGGTGGGGCAACCTACAATGAGCAGTTCTTC.

This clonotype has more than one count but fewer than ten. The V gene is TRBV19, the J gene TRBJ2-1; TRBD2 matches 9 bases. The J segment lost 4 bases and the V segment lost 3 bases, leaving 7 bases of the junction unmatched. The CDR3 runs to 16 residues. Germline V lookup: CDR1 LNHDA, CDR2 SQIVND (reference sequence). CDR3 protein: CASSMWASGTYNEQFF. CDR3 nucleotide sequence: TGTGCCAGTAGTATGTGGGCTAGCGGGACATACAATGAGCAGTTCTTC. The full variable domain, rest sourced from reference TRBV19 and TRBJ2-1, is DGGITQSPKYLFRKEGQNVTLSCEQNLNHDAMYWYRQDPGQGLRLIYYSQIVNDFQKGDIAEGYSVSREKKESFPLTVTSAQKNPTAFYLCASSMWASGTYNEQFFGPGTRLTVL.

This clonotype was counted ten times or more. The chain is built from TRBV2 and TRBJ2-7; TRBD1 agrees at 7 bases. Germline values: CDR1 SNHLY, CDR2 FYNNEI. The V segment lost 7 bases and the J segment 3 bases; nucleotides outside the gene matches: 6. There are 13 residues in the CDR3. The CDR3 bases are TGTGCCAGCAAAAAGACAGGGAACTACGAGCAGTACTTC. Translation: CASKKTGNYEQYF.

In this sample, this clonotype turned up many times. The J gene is TRBJ2-3, the V gene TRBV5-1, with D perhaps matching TRBD1 or TRBD2 (5 bases each). The CDR3 contains 14 residues. CDR1 SGHRS and CDR2 YFSETQ come from the germline V gene. Trimming pared 3 bases from V and 0 bases from J, leaving 8 bases between. In nucleotides, the CDR3 is TGCGCCAGCAGCTGGGACCCTAGCACAGATACGCAGTATTTT. This sequence encodes CASSWDPSTDTQYF.

The V call is TRBV7-9, the J call TRBJ2-3; 10 positions agree with TRBD2. The CDR3 sequence is 16 residues long. Germline V gene data show CDR1 as SEHNR and CDR2 as FQNEAQ (reference sequence). V was clipped by 5 bases and J by 2 bases; unmatched bases: 7. The chain's CDR3 is CASSPRTSGDTDTQYF. CDR3 DNA sequence: TGTGCCAGCAGCCCCCGGACTAGCGGAGACACAGATACGCAGTATTTT.

This clonotype was counted many times. V is TRBV7-8 and J is TRBJ1-6; 9 nucleotides line up with TRBD1. CDR3 length: 13 residues. From germline, CDR1 is SGHVS and CDR2 FQNEAQ. V shed 7 bases, J shed 8 bases, and the junction held 3 bases outside the gene matches. The CDR3 here is CASKGDRDSPLHF. In DNA, the CDR3 is TGTGCCAGCAAAGGGGACAGGGATTCACCCCTCCACTTT. The full variable domain, with the rest looked up from reference TRBV7-8 and TRBJ1-6, is GAGVSQSPRYKVAKRGQDVALRCDPISGHVSLFWYQQALGQGPEFLTYFQNEAQLDKSGLPSDRFFAERPEGSVSTLKIQRTQQEDSAVYLCASKGDRDSPLHFGNGTRLTVT.

As concerns this clonotype: One end of the junction does not line up with germline, which may come from a read error. The J gene is TRBJ1-2, the V gene TRBV6-2 or TRBV6-3, with unresolved D. This CDR3 has 12 amino acids. Germline V gene data show CDR1 as MNHEY and CDR2 as SVGEGT. The CDR3 DNA sequence: TGTCCCAGCTTTAAGGGATTCTATGGCTACACCTTC. Residues: CPSFKGFYGYTF.

This clonotype was counted once. A read error may be the cause here, since a much bigger clone is one base away. The chain recombines TRBV7-2 with TRBJ2-1; the match to TRBD2 covers 14 bases. In germline, CDR1 is SGHTA, CDR2 FQGNSA. V shed 5 bases and J 10 bases; nucleotides not matched to a gene: 7. The CDR3 consists of 15 residues. The CDR3 sequence is CASSQGLAGDGEQFF. Here the CDR3 DNA reads TGTGCCAGCAGCCAGGGACTAGCGGGAGATGGAGAGCAGTTCTTC.

This clonotype has just a few counts. The gene calls are TRBV2 and TRBJ2-2, with 10 bases aligning to TRBD2. Trimming cost V 4 bases and J 5 bases; bases outside gene matches: 13. The CDR3 covers 18 residues. The V gene's germline CDR1 is SNHLY and CDR2 FYNNEI. As DNA, the CDR3 is TGTGCCAGCAGTGTAGGGGGAGCGGGGGGGCCGAGGACCGGGGAGCTGTTTTTT. It yields the protein CASSVGGAGGPRTGELFF.

The gene calls are TRBV27 and TRBJ1-4, with D perhaps matching TRBD1 (5 bases). This CDR3 has 13 amino acids. Deletions cut 6 bases from V and 8 bases from J, with 13 bases between. Germline V gene sequence: CDR1 MNHEY, CDR2 SMNVEV (reference sequence). The DNA for the CDR3 is TGTGCCAGCAGCAACTGGGGCGGGGAAAAACTGTTTTTT. This encodes CASSNWGGEKLFF.